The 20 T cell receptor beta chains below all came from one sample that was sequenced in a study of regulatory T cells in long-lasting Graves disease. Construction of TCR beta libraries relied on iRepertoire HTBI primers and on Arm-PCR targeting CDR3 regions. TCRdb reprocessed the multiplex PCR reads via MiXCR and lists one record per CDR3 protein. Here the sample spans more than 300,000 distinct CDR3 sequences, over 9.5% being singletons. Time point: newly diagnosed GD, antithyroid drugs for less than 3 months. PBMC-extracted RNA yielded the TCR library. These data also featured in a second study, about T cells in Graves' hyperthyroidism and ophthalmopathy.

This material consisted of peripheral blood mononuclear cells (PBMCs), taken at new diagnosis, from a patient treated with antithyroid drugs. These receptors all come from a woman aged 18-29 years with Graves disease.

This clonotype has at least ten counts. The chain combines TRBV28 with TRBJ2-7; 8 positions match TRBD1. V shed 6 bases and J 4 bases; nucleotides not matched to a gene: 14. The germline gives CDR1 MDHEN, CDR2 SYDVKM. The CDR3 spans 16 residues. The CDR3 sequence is CASRSKGDRRRYEQYF. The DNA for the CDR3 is TGTGCCAGCAGGTCGAAAGGGGACAGGCGACGATACGAGCAGTACTTC.

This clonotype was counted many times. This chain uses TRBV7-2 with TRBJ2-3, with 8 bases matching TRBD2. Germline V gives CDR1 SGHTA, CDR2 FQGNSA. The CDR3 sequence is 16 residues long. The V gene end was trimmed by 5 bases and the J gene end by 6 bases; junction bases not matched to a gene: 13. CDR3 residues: CASSITFGGASDTQYF. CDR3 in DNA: TGTGCCAGCAGCATAACTTTCGGGGGGGCGTCCGATACGCAGTATTTT. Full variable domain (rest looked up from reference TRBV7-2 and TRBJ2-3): GAGVSQSPSNKVTEKGKDVELRCDPISGHTALYWYRQSLGQGLEFLIYFQGNSAPDKSGLPSDRFSAERTGGSVSTLTIQRTQQEDSAVYLCASSITFGGASDTQYFGPGTRLTVL.

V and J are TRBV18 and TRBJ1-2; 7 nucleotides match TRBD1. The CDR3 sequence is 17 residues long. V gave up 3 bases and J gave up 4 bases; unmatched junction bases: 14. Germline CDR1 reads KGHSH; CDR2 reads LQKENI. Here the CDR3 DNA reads TGTGCCAGCTCACCCATCCATCGACAGGGTAAAACCTATGGCTACACCTTC. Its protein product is CASSPIHRQGKTYGYTF.

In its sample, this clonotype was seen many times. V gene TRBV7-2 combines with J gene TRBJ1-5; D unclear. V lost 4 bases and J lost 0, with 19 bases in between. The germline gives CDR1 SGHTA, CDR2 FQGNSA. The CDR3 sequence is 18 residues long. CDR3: CASSSLPPGVYSNQPQHF. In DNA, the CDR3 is TGTGCCAGCAGCTCCCTACCCCCCGGGGTGTATAGCAATCAGCCCCAGCATTTT.

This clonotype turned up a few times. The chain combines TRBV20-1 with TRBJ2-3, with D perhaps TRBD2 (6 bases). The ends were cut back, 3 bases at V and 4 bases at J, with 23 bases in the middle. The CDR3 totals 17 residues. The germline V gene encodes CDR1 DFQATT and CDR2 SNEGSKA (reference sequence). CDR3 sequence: CSASRAPPGRSADTQYF. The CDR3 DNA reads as TGCAGTGCTAGTAGAGCTCCCCCGGGGAGGTCAGCAGATACGCAGTATTTT.

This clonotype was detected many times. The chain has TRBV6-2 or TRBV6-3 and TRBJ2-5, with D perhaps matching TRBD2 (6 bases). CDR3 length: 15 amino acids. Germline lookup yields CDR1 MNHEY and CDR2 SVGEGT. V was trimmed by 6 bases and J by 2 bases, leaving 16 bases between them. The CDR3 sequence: CASSQGRGIQETQYF. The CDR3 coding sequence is TGTGCCAGCAGCCAAGGCCGCGGGATACAAGAGACCCAGTACTTC.

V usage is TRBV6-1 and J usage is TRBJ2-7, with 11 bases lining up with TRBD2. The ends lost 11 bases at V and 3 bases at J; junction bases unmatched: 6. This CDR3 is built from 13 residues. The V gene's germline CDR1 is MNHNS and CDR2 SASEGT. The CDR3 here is CAVPGLAGYEQYF. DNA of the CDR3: TGTGCCGTACCTGGACTAGCGGGCTACGAGCAGTACTTC.

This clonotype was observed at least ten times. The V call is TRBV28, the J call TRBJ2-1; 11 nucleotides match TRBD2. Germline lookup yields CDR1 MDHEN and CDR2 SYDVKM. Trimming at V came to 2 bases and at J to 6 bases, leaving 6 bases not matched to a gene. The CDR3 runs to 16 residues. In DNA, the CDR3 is TGTGCCAGCAGTTTACCCGCTAGCGGGAGGTCCAATGAGCAGTTCTTC. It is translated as CASSLPASGRSNEQFF.

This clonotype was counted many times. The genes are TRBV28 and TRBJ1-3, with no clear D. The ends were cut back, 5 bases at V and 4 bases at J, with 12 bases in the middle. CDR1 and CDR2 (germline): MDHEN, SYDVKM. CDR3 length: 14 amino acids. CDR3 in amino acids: CASSPSPAGNTIYF. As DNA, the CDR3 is TGTGCCAGCAGTCCCAGTCCCGCGGGAAACACCATATATTTT.

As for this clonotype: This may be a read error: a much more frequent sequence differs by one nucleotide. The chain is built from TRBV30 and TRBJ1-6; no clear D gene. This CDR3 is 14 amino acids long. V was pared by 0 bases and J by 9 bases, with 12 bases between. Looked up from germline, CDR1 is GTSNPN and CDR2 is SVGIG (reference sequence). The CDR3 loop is CAWSVGLGSSPLHF. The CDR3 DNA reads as TGTGCCTGGAGTGTAGGTCTCGGTAGTTCACCCCTCCACTTT.

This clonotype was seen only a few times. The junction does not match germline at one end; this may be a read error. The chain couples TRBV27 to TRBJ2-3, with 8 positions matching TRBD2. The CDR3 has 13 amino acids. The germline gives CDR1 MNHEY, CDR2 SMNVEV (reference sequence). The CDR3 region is CASSSTGYSGRSF. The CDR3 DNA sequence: TGTGCCAGCAGTTCGACGGGGTACAGCGGGAGAAGTTTT.

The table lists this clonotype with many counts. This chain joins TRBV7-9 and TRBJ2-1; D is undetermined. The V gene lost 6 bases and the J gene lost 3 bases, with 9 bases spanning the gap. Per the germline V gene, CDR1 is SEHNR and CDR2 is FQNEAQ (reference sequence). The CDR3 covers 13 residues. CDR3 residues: CASRPTNYNEQFF. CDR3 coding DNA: TGTGCCAGCAGACCTACTAACTACAATGAGCAGTTCTTC.

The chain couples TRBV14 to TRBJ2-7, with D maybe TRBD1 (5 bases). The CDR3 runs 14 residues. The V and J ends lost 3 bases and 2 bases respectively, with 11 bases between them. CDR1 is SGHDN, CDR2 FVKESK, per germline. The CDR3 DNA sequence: TGTGCCAGCAGCCACACTACAGGTCCCTACGAGCAGTACGTC. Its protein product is CASSHTTGPYEQYV.

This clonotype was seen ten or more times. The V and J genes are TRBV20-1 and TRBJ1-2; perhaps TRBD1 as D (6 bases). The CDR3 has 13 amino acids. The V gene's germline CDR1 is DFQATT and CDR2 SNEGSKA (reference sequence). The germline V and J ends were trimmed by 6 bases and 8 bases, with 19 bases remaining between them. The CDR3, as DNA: TGCAGTGCCCCACCCGGGGGCCGTCGGGGCTACACCTTC. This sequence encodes CSAPPGGRRGYTF.

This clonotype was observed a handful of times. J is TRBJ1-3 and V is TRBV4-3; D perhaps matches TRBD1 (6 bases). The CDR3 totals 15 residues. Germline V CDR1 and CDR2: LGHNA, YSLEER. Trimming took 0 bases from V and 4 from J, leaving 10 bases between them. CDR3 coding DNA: TGCGCCAGCAGCCAAGATTCGGGGACAGGAAACACCATATATTTT. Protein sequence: CASSQDSGTGNTIYF.

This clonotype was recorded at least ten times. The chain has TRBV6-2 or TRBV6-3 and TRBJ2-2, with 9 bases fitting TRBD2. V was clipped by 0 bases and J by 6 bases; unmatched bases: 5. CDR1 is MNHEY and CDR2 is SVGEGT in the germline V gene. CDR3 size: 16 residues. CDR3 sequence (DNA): TGTGCCAGCAGTTACTCCGGGACTAGCAAGTCCGGGGAGCTGTTTTTT. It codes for CASSYSGTSKSGELFF.

CDR3: CASSHGTNYGYTF. CDR3 in DNA: TGTGCCAGCAGCCACGGGACTAACTATGGCTACACCTTC. The gene calls are TRBV5-4 and TRBJ1-2; no firm D call. Germline assignment: CDR1 SGHNT and CDR2 YYREEE (reference sequence). With 4 bases removed from V and 0 bases from J, the gap between germline ends came to 7 bases. This CDR3 spans 13 amino acids.

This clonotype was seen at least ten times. The CDR3 spells CASSLQGNSPLHF. The CDR3 nucleotides are TGTGCCAGCAGCTTACAGGGTAATTCACCCCTCCACTTT. The gene calls are TRBV7-2 and TRBJ1-6, with a tentative D call TRBD1 (5 bases). The CDR3 runs 13 residues. Germline V gene data show CDR1 as SGHTA and CDR2 as FQGNSA. Trimming took off 2 bases at V and 6 bases at J, with 5 bases between the two ends.

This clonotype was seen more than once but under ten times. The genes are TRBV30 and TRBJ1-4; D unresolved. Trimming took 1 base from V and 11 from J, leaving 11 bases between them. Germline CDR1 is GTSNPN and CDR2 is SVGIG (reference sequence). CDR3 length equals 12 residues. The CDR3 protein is CAWSGTRRKLFF. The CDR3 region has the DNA TGTGCCTGGAGTGGGACCCGGAGGAAACTGTTTTTT.

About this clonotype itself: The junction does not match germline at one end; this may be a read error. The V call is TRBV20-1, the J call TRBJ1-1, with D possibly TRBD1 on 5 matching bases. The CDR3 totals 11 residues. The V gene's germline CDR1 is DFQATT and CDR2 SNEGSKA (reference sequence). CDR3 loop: CSARRGEIASF. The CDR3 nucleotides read TGCAGTGCCAGGCGGGGCGAGATAGCTTCCTTT.